These 24 T cell receptor beta chains were sequenced from one sample in a study of blood T cell dynamics during melanoma immunotherapy. The assay was immunoSEQ multiplex PCR, and TCRdb's table has in-frame clones only and misses some. The table shows about 8,600 clones, with about 85% occurring only once. The time point: week 3, after first cycle of checkpoint inhibitor. The source material was blood, sampled from a patient treated with checkpoint blockade. Receptor source: a human donor with melanoma.

J is TRBJ2-2 and V is TRBV7-3, with no clear D. V lost 2 bases and J 4 bases, leaving 11 bases between the germline ends. The CDR3 is 15 residues long. Per germline, CDR1 SGHTA and CDR2 FQGTGA. CDR3: CASSLGVGGTGELFF. The DNA of the CDR3 is TGTGCCAGCAGCTTAGGAGTAGGCGGCACCGGGGAGCTGTTTTTT.

This clone was detected a few times. The rearrangement uses TRBV4-1 and TRBJ2-1; 10 nucleotides agree with TRBD1. The CDR3 loop spans 15 amino acids. Germline CDR1 MGHRA, CDR2 YSYEKL. V trimming: 5 bases; J trimming: 5 bases; junction bases outside the gene matches: 6. In DNA, the CDR3 is TGCGCCAGCAGCTCCCGGGACAGGGGCGACAATGAGCAGTTCTTC. Protein sequence: CASSSRDRGDNEQFF.

The V gene is TRBV7-9, the J gene TRBJ1-1, with no clear D. Trimming removed 5 bases from V and 1 base from J, with 8 bases in between. The V gene's germline CDR1 is SEHNR and CDR2 FQNEAQ (reference sequence). There are 13 residues in the CDR3. CDR3 in DNA: TGTGCCAGCAGCCCTACAGAGAACACTGAAGCTTTCTTT. As protein: CASSPTENTEAFF.

This sequence joins TRBV4-3 and TRBJ1-2, with D hard to call. The germline V and J ends were trimmed by 0 bases and 8 bases, with 19 bases remaining between them. Looked up from germline, CDR1 is LGHNA and CDR2 is YSLEER. The CDR3 loop spans 16 amino acids. In nucleotides, the CDR3 is TGCGCCAGCAGCCAAGAGCGAGAGGGCCCCTTGCGGGGCTACACCTTC. Its translation: CASSQEREGPLRGYTF.

The chain has TRBV7-9 and TRBJ2-5; 8 bases match TRBD1. The CDR3 contains 14 residues. The germline CDR1 and CDR2 sequences are SEHNR and FQNEAQ (reference sequence). J was trimmed by 5 bases and V by 1 base; bases with no gene match: 3. The CDR3 DNA follows: TGTGCCAGCAGCTTAGAAGACAGGGGCGAGACCCAGTACTTC. As protein: CASSLEDRGETQYF.

The V call is TRBV15, the J call TRBJ2-1; 10 nucleotides line up with TRBD2. The CDR3 is made up of 16 amino acids. Trimming took 4 bases from V and 8 from J; bases not matched to a gene: 11. Per germline, CDR1 LNHNV and CDR2 YYDKDF (reference sequence). Here the CDR3 reads CATSILTSGSMHEQFF. Written as DNA, the CDR3 is TGTGCCACCAGCATTTTGACTAGCGGGTCTATGCATGAGCAGTTCTTC.

This chain connects TRBV18 to TRBJ1-4; D not resolved. The CDR3 sequence is 15 residues long. Trimming took 2 bases from V and 5 from J, leaving 12 bases between them. Germline loops: CDR1 KGHSH, CDR2 LQKENI. DNA of the CDR3: TGTGCCAGCTCACCAGGTGTCGGACGAAATGAAAAACTGTTTTTT. Translating gives CASSPGVGRNEKLFF.

The rearrangement uses TRBV4-1 and TRBJ1-1, with D possibly being TRBD1 (6 bases). Germline CDR1 is MGHRA and CDR2 is YSYEKL. V lost 0 bases, J lost 1 base, and 9 bases lay in between. The CDR3 spans 15 residues. Written as DNA, the CDR3 is TGCGCCAGCAGCCAAGAGGACAGCCCGAACACTGAAGCTTTCTTT. Amino acids: CASSQEDSPNTEAFF.

This sequence joins TRBV7-6 and TRBJ2-7; 7 positions agree with TRBD1. V shed 5 bases, J shed 7 bases, and the junction held 11 bases outside the gene matches. Germline V CDR1 and CDR2: SGHVS, FNYEAQ. The CDR3 spans 14 residues. The DNA for the CDR3 is TGTGCCAGCAGCCTAGGGACAGTTCCTACAGAGCAGTACTTC. It yields the protein CASSLGTVPTEQYF.

The chain uses TRBV29-1 and TRBJ2-1; maybe TRBD2 (6 bases). The CDR3 covers 12 residues. In germline, CDR1 is SQVTM, CDR2 ANQGSEA. V shed 4 bases and J shed 8 bases, with 12 bases lying between them. The CDR3 region has the DNA TGCAGCGTTGGGAGGGGCCGGGATGAGCAGTTCTTC. It encodes CSVGRGRDEQFF.

This chain uses TRBV2 with TRBJ2-7, with 12 bases that match TRBD1. Germline V lookup: CDR1 SNHLY, CDR2 FYNNEI. The CDR3 loop spans 14 amino acids. Unmatched junction bases numbered 3, after V lost 4 bases and J lost 5 bases. For the CDR3, the DNA is TGTGCCAGCAGTGGGGGGACAGGGGGCCACGAGCAGTACTTC. It encodes CASSGGTGGHEQYF.

The chain couples TRBV7-9 to TRBJ1-4; D not certain. Trimming took off 7 bases at V and 7 bases at J, with 10 bases between the two ends. The CDR3 extends over 12 amino acids. Looked up from germline, CDR1 is SEHNR and CDR2 is FQNEAQ (reference sequence). For the CDR3, the DNA is TGTGCCAGCAACCAGGCGGGTGAAAAACTGTTTTTT. Amino acids: CASNQAGEKLFF.

The V and J genes are TRBV5-1 and TRBJ2-7; the match to TRBD1 covers 7 bases. This CDR3 comprises 17 residues. The germline CDR1 and CDR2 sequences are SGHRS and YFSETQ. Germline trimming cut 4 bases from V and 0 bases from J; bases unmatched to any gene: 13. CDR3 region: CASSPEMTGFSSYEQYF. CDR3 DNA sequence: TGCGCCAGCAGCCCGGAGATGACAGGGTTCAGCTCCTACGAGCAGTACTTC.

This sequence joins TRBV7-2 and TRBJ2-5; 16 bases map to TRBD2. Germline V lookup: CDR1 SGHTA, CDR2 FQGNSA. Trimming cost V 4 bases and J 5 bases; bases outside gene matches: 4. The CDR3 runs to 16 residues. CDR3 coding DNA: TGTGCCAGCAGCTCGGGGACTAGCGGGAGGGGGGAGACCCAGTACTTC. This encodes CASSSGTSGRGETQYF. Combining the CDR3 with reference TRBV7-2 and TRBJ2-5 gives the whole variable domain GAGVSQSPSNKVTEKGKDVELRCDPISGHTALYWYRQSLGQGLEFLIYFQGNSAPDKSGLPSDRFSAERTGGSVSTLTIQRTQQEDSAVYLCASSSGTSGRGETQYFGPGTRLLVL.

This clone showed up just once. The chain is built from TRBV7-8 and TRBJ2-1; D is unresolved. V was shortened by 0 bases and J by 9 bases, with 6 bases between the two germline ends. This CDR3 region has 12 residues. Germline loops: CDR1 SGHVS, CDR2 FQNEAQ. The DNA for the CDR3 is TGTGCCAGCAGCTTAGCGGTGAGTGAGCAGTTCTTC. Translated: CASSLAVSEQFF. Full variable domain (rest looked up from reference TRBV7-8 and TRBJ2-1): GAGVSQSPRYKVAKRGQDVALRCDPISGHVSLFWYQQALGQGPEFLTYFQNEAQLDKSGLPSDRFFAERPEGSVSTLKIQRTQQEDSAVYLCASSLAVSEQFFGPGTRLTVL.

The chain has TRBV7-9 and TRBJ2-3, with D perhaps matching TRBD1 (6 bases). V was shortened by 4 bases and J by 0 bases, with 11 bases between the two germline ends. Germline-derived CDR1 and CDR2 are SEHNR and FQNEAQ (reference sequence). CDR3 length equals 15 residues. CDR3 loop: CASSSQGPSTDTQYF. DNA of the CDR3: TGTGCCAGCAGCTCACAGGGCCCTAGCACAGATACGCAGTATTTT.

By sample share, this clone is large. This chain joins TRBV28 and TRBJ1-1; TRBD1 matches 7 bases. Germline V gives CDR1 MDHEN, CDR2 SYDVKM. The junction had 2 bases not matched to a gene; V was cut back by 4 bases and J by 3 bases. The CDR3 runs 13 residues. CDR3 amino acids: CASSSGGYTEAFF. In DNA, the CDR3 is TGTGCCAGCAGTTCAGGGGGTTACACTGAAGCTTTCTTT.

This chain joins TRBV6-1 and TRBJ2-1; D not certain. Germline V gene lookup returns CDR1 MNHNS and CDR2 SASEGT. V was pared by 4 bases and J by 8 bases, with 9 bases between. The CDR3 spans 12 residues. CDR3 in amino acids: CASSVSVDEQFF. The CDR3 nucleotides read TGTGCCAGCAGTGTGAGTGTCGATGAGCAGTTCTTC.

This rearrangement joins TRBV18 to TRBJ2-3; TRBD1 matches at 8 bases. The CDR3 length is 15 residues. Trimming took 4 bases from V and 3 from J; bases not matched to a gene: 6. Germline V gene lookup returns CDR1 KGHSH and CDR2 LQKENI. The CDR3 region has the DNA TGTGCCAGCTCACAGGACAGGGATGCAACAGATACGCAGTATTTT. Its translation: CASSQDRDATDTQYF. The full variable domain, completed using reference TRBV18 and TRBJ2-3, is NAGVMQNPRHLVRRRGQEARLRCSPMKGHSHVYWYRQLPEEGLKFMVYLQKENIIDESGMPKERFSAEFPKEGPSILRIQQVVRGDSAAYFCASSQDRDATDTQYFGPGTRLTVL.

The CDR3, as DNA: TGTGCCAGCAGTGACAGGGGGTCCACCGGGGAGCTGTTTTTT. Translated: CASSDRGSTGELFF. This rearrangement joins TRBV2 to TRBJ2-2; 7 bases line up with TRBD1. Germline CDR1 is SNHLY and CDR2 is FYNNEI. Unmatched junction bases numbered 2, after V lost 3 bases and J lost 4 bases. The CDR3 has 14 amino acids.

CDR3 bases: TGTGCCAGCAGCTTAGGGGGCACCTTAAACTATGGCTACACCTTC. Its translation is CASSLGGTLNYGYTF. The chain recombines TRBV7-2 with TRBJ1-2; maybe TRBD1 (5 bases). CDR3 length: 15 residues. The germline CDR1 and CDR2 sequences are SGHTA and FQGNSA. The ends were cut back, 1 base at V and 2 bases at J, with 11 bases in the middle.

This chain connects TRBV6-4 to TRBJ2-1; D is unresolved. Germline assignment: CDR1 MRHNA and CDR2 SNTAGT. Between the trimmed V and J ends, which lost 0 bases and 5 bases, there was a span of 17 bases. The CDR3 covers 17 residues. CDR3 nucleotides: TGTGCCAGCAGTGACTCCTCACACCTAAATATCCACAATGAGCAGTTCTTC. Its translation is CASSDSSHLNIHNEQFF.

This chain uses TRBV12-5 with TRBJ2-1; possible D gene TRBD2, 6 bases. Looked up from germline, CDR1 is LGHNT and CDR2 is FRNRAP. CDR3 size: 14 residues. With 5 bases removed from V and 0 bases from J, the gap between germline ends came to 8 bases. This chain's CDR3 is CASGAGFSYNEQFF. Written as DNA, the CDR3 is TGTGCTAGTGGTGCGGGGTTCTCCTACAATGAGCAGTTCTTC.

The V and J genes are TRBV19 and TRBJ1-1; D gene ambiguous. Trimming took off 1 base at V and 3 bases at J, with 6 bases between the two ends. This CDR3 comprises 13 residues. CDR1 is LNHDA and CDR2 is SQIVND in the germline V gene (reference sequence). The CDR3: CASSIVGDTEAFF. The CDR3 bases are TGTGCCAGTAGTATAGTAGGAGACACTGAAGCTTTCTTT.